This T cell receptor (beta chain) originates from a study of cytomegalovirus exposure and HLA in healthy donors (dated by TCRdb to the late 2010s). Study-level background: The 666 repertoires of the first cohort and the 95 to 150 validation repertoires were produced on the same platform, according to a later analysis. To predict cytomegalovirus infection status, the study brought together high-throughput TCR immunosequencing, statistical association of individual TCRs with disease status, and machine learning. The aim of the study was to test whether cataloging public T cell receptors could identify signatures of past pathogen exposure. A separate validation cohort of 100 to 150 different subjects was used in addition to the 666-subject first cohort. The research as a whole found: It was suggested by the authors that the approach could potentially be generalized to other disease states and immunological phenotypes. The study listed 164 TCR beta chains as associated with cytomegalovirus. The classifier was reported to diagnose cytomegalovirus status with high specificity and sensitivity in both the original cohort and the validation cohort. In vitro tests confirmed that three of the cytomegalovirus-associated TCR beta chains recognize cytomegalovirus antigens. A later analysis had no HLA typing for the validation cohort, so co-occurrence there was scored across all 110 or so repertoires. A later analysis found that TCRs clustered in the first cohort also tended to co-occur in the roughly 120 validation repertoires, with roughly 95% of cluster scores above 0. Across donors, most TCR sequences were observed very rarely, whereas some public TCRs were present in many individuals.

The donors belonged to the validation cohort of around 110 subjects, which was separate from the approximately 700-subject first cohort. With respect to this clone: Its antigen is currently not known. The record has no base qualities; no much larger clone is one base away.

Libraries were constructed by the immunoSEQ multiplex PCR assay. From the authors' description of their analysis: A statistical classification framework was developed to diagnose cytomegalovirus status using the catalog of TCR beta chain sequences. TCRdb retrieved this table from immuneACCESS and kept in-frame rearrangements only. Not all clones are present; in checked studies, unresolved V genes account for under half, and no reason is known for the remainder. V, J and clone size are those of that table, while D and trimming were read from the DNA. The sample profile shows about 50,000 clones; around 94% of them were found once. The ten largest account for 0.95% to 1.3% of the sample. From cysteine to phenylalanine, the CDR3 is 16 amino acids long. Here the CDR3 DNA is all that survives: 48 bases in frame from base 1. Compared with germline, V lacks 1 base and J lacks 6 bases; bases without a gene match: 12. Reading the germline V gene gives CDR1 SGHVS and CDR2 FQNEAQ.

The receptor was isolated from a man between 18 and 29 years old in good health and CMV-seronegative. The chain uses TRBV7-8 and TRBJ2-7; a stretch of 7 junction bases matches TRBD2. The sequenced sample consisted of PBMCs. The sequenced DNA is TGTGCCAGCAGCTTAGTTGGGGGACTATCTAGAGGCGAGCAGTACTTC. This yields the protein CASSLVGGLSRGEQYF.